This is a list of T cell receptor beta chains from one sample in a study of cytomegalovirus exposure and HLA in healthy donors. Assay used: immunoSEQ multiplex PCR; TCRdb lists only in-frame clones, some missing. Here the sample spans approximately 160,000 clones, 81% being singletons. Input material: PBMCs. These receptors were taken from a man aged 50 to 59 in good health and CMV-seropositive. CDR3s include the opening cysteine and the closing phenylalanine or tryptophan. D genes are given only for firm matches. Not every row has a clone size; where given, it reads once, few, many or a size class.

>TRBD1|TRBJ1-1|TRBV5-6|once|15
CASSLSGQGNTEAFF
TGTGCCAGCAGCTTGAGCGGACAGGGGAACACTGAAGCTTTCTTT
>TRBD2|TRBJ2-1|TRBV5-6|.|18
CASSLMGGRAGLYNEQFF
TGTGCCAGCAGCTTGATGGGCGGGAGGGCCGGGTTGTACAATGAGCAGTTCTTC
>TRBD1|TRBJ2-5|TRBV5-1|.|15
CASSLWRDRQETQYF
TGCGCCAGCAGCTTGTGGCGGGACAGGCAAGAGACCCAGTACTTC
>TRBD1|TRBJ2-7|TRBV18|.|14
CASSPGTGEYEQYF
TGTGCCAGCTCACCAGGGACAGGGGAGTACGAGCAGTACTTC
>.|TRBJ1-4|TRBV5-1|.|14
CASSPGQSNEKLFF
TGCGCCAGCAGCCCGGGACAATCTAATGAAAAACTGTTTTTT
>TRBD2|TRBJ2-3|TRBV6-1|.|15
CASTLGLAGPRTQYF
TGTGCCAGCACTCTGGGACTAGCGGGACCCCGTACGCAGTATTTT
>.|TRBJ1-5|TRBV11-2|.|15
CASSLDEGRNQPQHF
TGTGCCAGCAGCTTAGATGAGGGTCGCAATCAGCCCCAGCATTTT
>TRBD1|TRBJ1-5|TRBV6-5|few|14
CASSFGQGSQPQHF
TGTGCCAGCAGTTTTGGACAGGGGTCTCAGCCCCAGCATTTT
>TRBD1|TRBJ2-5|TRBV7-3|.|15
CASSLRGTDQETQYF
TGTGCCAGCAGCTTAAGGGGGACAGATCAAGAGACCCAGTACTTC
>.|TRBJ1-4|TRBV28|few|16
CASSLGTPRLNEKLFF
TGTGCCAGCAGTTTAGGGACTCCTAGGCTAAATGAAAAACTGTTTTTT
>.|TRBJ2-5|TRBV5-4|.|13
CASSARGGETQYF
TGTGCCAGCAGCGCCCGAGGAGGAGAGACCCAGTACTTC
>TRBD1|TRBJ1-6|TRBV6-5|.|13
CATGTGRNSPLHF
TGTGCCACGGGGACAGGACGAAATTCACCCCTCCACTTT
>TRBD1|TRBJ1-4|TRBV5-4|.|15
CASSTRRETGEKLFF
TGTGCCAGCAGTACACGGAGGGAGACAGGGGAAAAACTGTTTTTT
>TRBD2|TRBJ2-7|TRBV9|.|15
CASSPRLAGDYEQYF
TGTGCCAGCAGCCCCAGACTAGCGGGAGACTACGAGCAGTACTTC
>TRBD2|TRBJ2-4|TRBV15|once|17
CATSRRTSGTAKNIQYF
TGTGCCACCAGCAGAAGGACTAGCGGGACTGCCAAAAACATTCAGTACTTC
>.|TRBJ2-1|TRBV10-3|.|16
CAISEERLSSYNEQFF
TGTGCCATCAGTGAAGAGCGCCTAAGCTCCTACAATGAGCAGTTCTTC
>TRBD1|TRBJ1-1|TRBV28|few|15
CASSQSGQGVTEAFF
TGTGCCAGCAGTCAATCGGGACAGGGGGTCACTGAAGCTTTCTTT
>TRBD1|TRBJ1-5|TRBV5-1|once|15
CASSPGTGRNQPQHF
TGCGCCAGCAGCCCTGGGACAGGGCGCAATCAGCCCCAGCATTTT
>TRBD1|TRBJ2-7|TRBV6-1|.|14
CASSPDRVGYEQYF
TGTGCCAGCAGCCCGGACAGGGTAGGGTACGAGCAGTACTTC
>.|TRBJ2-5|TRBV7-3|once|13
CASSFSIQETQYF
TGTGCCAGCAGCTTCTCTATCCAAGAGACCCAGTACTTC
>.|TRBJ2-7|TRBV9|.|15
CASSVGGAGNYEQYF
TGTGCCAGCAGCGTAGGCGGAGCGGGCAACTACGAGCAGTACTTC
>.|TRBJ2-7|TRBV5-6|.|17
CASSLAGGVRPPYEQYF
TGTGCCAGCAGCTTGGCAGGAGGGGTCCGACCTCCCTACGAGCAGTACTTC
>.|TRBJ1-2|TRBV18|.|13
CASSPPGGSGYTF
TGTGCCAGCTCACCGCCCGGGGGAAGTGGCTACACCTTC
>TRBD2|TRBJ2-5|TRBV9|once|17
CASSPFGAGGPQETQYF
TGTGCCAGCAGCCCGTTCGGGGCGGGGGGGCCCCAAGAGACCCAGTACTTC
>.|TRBJ1-2|TRBV5-1|.|14
CASSLASGADGYTF
TGCGCCAGCAGCTTGGCATCAGGGGCAGATGGCTACACCTTC
>.|TRBJ1-5|TRBV30|.|14
CAWSVGGSNQPQHF
TGTGCCTGGAGTGTGGGAGGGAGCAATCAGCCCCAGCATTTT
>.|TRBJ2-7|TRBV5-6|.|15
CASSLMRDSPYEQYF
TGTGCCAGCAGCCTGATGCGGGACAGTCCCTACGAGCAGTACTTC
>.|TRBJ2-2|TRBV7-8|.|14
CASSPLRGKRELFF
TGTGCCAGCAGCCCCTTACGGGGGAAGCGGGAGCTGTTTTTT
>TRBD1|TRBJ2-3|TRBV30|few|14
CAWSVGQGTDTQYF
TGTGCCTGGAGTGTGGGACAGGGCACAGATACGCAGTATTTT
>.|TRBJ1-4|TRBV28|.|19
CASSWDRTEGGPTNEKLFF
TGTGCCAGCAGTTGGGATAGGACGGAGGGCGGACCAACTAATGAAAAACTGTTTTTT
>TRBD1|TRBJ2-3|TRBV5-6|.|16
CASSLATGGRTDTQYF
TGTGCCAGCAGCTTGGCTACAGGGGGACGCACAGATACGCAGTATTTT
>.|TRBJ1-1|TRBV4-1|.|13
CASSLLQGTEAFF
TGCGCCAGCAGCCTCCTCCAGGGCACTGAAGCTTTCTTT
>.|TRBJ1-2|TRBV28|.|11
CASRWAYGYTF
TGTGCCAGCAGGTGGGCCTATGGCTACACCTTC
>.|TRBJ1-6|TRBV11-3|.|13
CASSPDRSSPLHF
TGTGCCAGCAGCCCCGACAGGAGTTCACCCCTCCACTTT
>TRBD1|TRBJ1-1|TRBV6-6|.|13
CASRDREDTEAFF
TGTGCCAGCAGGGACAGGGAGGACACTGAAGCTTTCTTT
>.|TRBJ1-5|TRBV10-3|.|16
CAISEDGLEGNQPQHF
TGTGCCATCAGTGAGGATGGACTCGAAGGGAATCAGCCCCAGCATTTT
>.|TRBJ2-1|TRBV10-1|.|11
CATTFSCEQFF
TGCGCCACCACGTTTAGCTGTGAGCAGTTCTTC
>TRBD2|TRBJ2-7|TRBV30|.|14
CAWSVSSGRASQYF
TGTGCCTGGAGTGTGAGTAGCGGGAGAGCTAGTCAGTACTTC
>TRBD1|TRBJ2-2|TRBV11-2|.|16
CASSFSGTANTGELFF
TGTGCCAGCAGCTTTTCCGGGACAGCTAACACCGGGGAGCTGTTTTTT
>TRBD1|TRBJ1-1|TRBV15|.|18
CATSRESPGQPMNTEAFF
TGTGCCACCAGCAGAGAGTCACCGGGACAGCCCATGAACACTGAAGCTTTCTTT
>.|TRBJ2-7|TRBV5-1|.|13
CASSAPSSYEQYF
TGCGCCAGCAGCGCGCCCTCGTCCTACGAGCAGTACTTC